A selection of T cell receptor beta chains follows, all from one sample in a study of shared clonotypes between healthy human individuals. Measured with immunoSEQ multiplex PCR; TCRdb has only the in-frame clones, and not every one. Counted here are 150,000 to 200,000 clones, roughly 91% occurring once; the ten biggest clones make up around 0.067%. The sequencing sample was made of naive CD4+ T cells sorted from blood. The receptors stem from a woman younger than 45 in good health. The CDR3 runs from the conserved cysteine through the conserved F or W. D genes are given only for firm matches. A clone size is listed for some rows: how often the clone was seen (once, few, many), or a class if it is expanded.

clone_size	v_call	d_call	j_call	cdr3_nt	cdr3_aa
NA	TRBV7-2	NA	TRBJ1-3	TGTGCCAGCAGCCATCGGCGCTCGAGCTCTGGAAACACCATATATTTT	CASSHRRSSSGNTIYF
NA	TRBV11-2	NA	TRBJ2-7	TGTGCCAGCAGCTTAGCACCACCTCCCTACGAGCAGTACTTC	CASSLAPPPYEQYF
NA	TRBV25-1	NA	TRBJ1-5	TGTGCCAGCAGCTACAGGGGCAATCAGCCCCAGCATTTT	CASSYRGNQPQHF
NA	TRBV7-9	TRBD1	TRBJ2-5	TGTGCCAGCAGCTTAGGACAGGGGGTAACAGAGACCCAGTACTTC	CASSLGQGVTETQYF
few	TRBV6-1	NA	TRBJ2-7	TGTGCCAGCAGTGACGGGTACGAGCAGTACTTC	CASSDGYEQYF
NA	TRBV28	TRBD1	TRBJ2-1	TGTGCCAGCAGCTCACCCGGGACAGGGTACTACAATGAGCAGTTCTTC	CASSSPGTGYYNEQFF
NA	TRBV11-2	NA	TRBJ2-2	TGTGCCAGCAGCTTAGGAGTAGACACCGGGGAGCTGTTTTTT	CASSLGVDTGELFF
NA	TRBV5-8	NA	TRBJ1-5	TGTGCCAGCAGCTGGCCCCAGGGCTCGGGCAATCAGCCCCAGCATTTT	CASSWPQGSGNQPQHF
NA	TRBV6-4	NA	TRBJ1-5	TGTGCCAGCAGTGAGTCGGGAAAAACCAATCAGCCCCAGCATTTT	CASSESGKTNQPQHF
NA	TRBV27	NA	TRBJ2-2	TGTGCCAGCAGTTCTCCCGGCCGCGGCGGGGAGCTGTTTTTT	CASSSPGRGGELFF
NA	TRBV28	NA	TRBJ1-5	TGTGCCAGCAGTCTAGGGACCCGAGACCAGCCCCAGCATTTT	CASSLGTRDQPQHF
NA	TRBV11-2	NA	TRBJ2-7	TGTGCCAGCAGCTTGTTACTAGGTAACTACGAGCAGTACTTC	CASSLLLGNYEQYF
NA	TRBV27	NA	TRBJ1-5	TGTGCCAGCAGTTTATATAGGGGTGCTGGCAATCAGCCCCAGCATTTT	CASSLYRGAGNQPQHF
NA	TRBV29-1	NA	TRBJ2-3	TGCAGCGCCCGCCCAGGACTTTCAGGGGAGGTCACAGATACGCAGTATTTT	CSARPGLSGEVTDTQYF
NA	TRBV6-1	NA	TRBJ2-7	TGTGCCAGCAGTGAAATGCAGGGTGGCTCCTACGAGCAGTACTTC	CASSEMQGGSYEQYF
NA	TRBV6-6	TRBD1	TRBJ2-2	TGTGCCAGCAGTTACGGACAGGGATACACCGGGGAGCTGTTTTTT	CASSYGQGYTGELFF
NA	TRBV2	NA	TRBJ1-2	TGTGCCAGCAGTGATTTGGAGAACTATGGCTACACCTTC	CASSDLENYGYTF
NA	TRBV9	TRBD2	TRBJ2-7	TGTGCCAGCAGCGTCGGGACTAGCGGGCACGAGCAGTACTTC	CASSVGTSGHEQYF
few	TRBV27	TRBD1	TRBJ2-2	TGTGCCAGCAGAAGAACAGGGGCCGGGGAGCTGTTTTTT	CASRRTGAGELFF
once	TRBV5-4	NA	TRBJ2-7	TGTGCCAGCCAAGTCGGTGGCGGGGTTGTTGGCTACGAGCAGTACTTC	CASQVGGGVVGYEQYF
NA	TRBV5-1	NA	TRBJ1-2	TGCGCCAGCAGCCAGACAACAGGGCAGGAGGGCTACACCTTC	CASSQTTGQEGYTF
NA	TRBV7-3	NA	TRBJ2-6	TGTGCCAGCAGCTCCGGGGGATTCTCTGGGGCCAACGTCCTGACTTTC	CASSSGGFSGANVLTF
NA	TRBV4-1	TRBD1	TRBJ2-7	TGCGCCAGCAGCCGAATCCCCCGGACAGGGGAAAACGAGCAGTACTTC	CASSRIPRTGENEQYF
NA	TRBV29-1	TRBD1	TRBJ2-5	TGCAGCGTTGCCCAGGGGACAGAGCAGTACTTC	CSVAQGTEQYF
NA	TRBV11-2	TRBD2	TRBJ2-7	TGTGCCAGCAGCGCACAGGGACTAGCGGGAGTTTCCCACGAGCAGTACTTC	CASSAQGLAGVSHEQYF
NA	TRBV4-1	NA	TRBJ2-2	TGCGCCAGCAGCCAAGCAGCCTGGGCGGGGAACACCGGGGAGCTGTTTTTT	CASSQAAWAGNTGELFF
NA	TRBV7-2	TRBD2	TRBJ2-5	TGTGCCAGCAGCCCACTAGCGGGAGAAGAGGAGACCCAGTACTTC	CASSPLAGEEETQYF
NA	TRBV14	NA	TRBJ2-7	TGTGCCAGCAGCCAAGAGGTCTCGACAGTATACCCCTACGAGCAGTACTTC	CASSQEVSTVYPYEQYF
once	TRBV18	NA	TRBJ1-1	TGTGCCAGCTCCAATATTACGCTAGGAGCTTTCTTT	CASSNITLGAFF
few	TRBV28	TRBD1	TRBJ2-7	TGTGCCAGCAGACCCGGGACAGTACTCTACGAGCAGTACTTC	CASRPGTVLYEQYF
NA	TRBV28	NA	TRBJ2-1	TGTGCCAGCAGCTTAGGGGTGGGCGAGCAGTTCTTC	CASSLGVGEQFF
NA	TRBV7-8	NA	TRBJ2-3	TGTGCCAGCAGGGGGCTAACTAGATACACAGATACGCAGTATTTT	CASRGLTRYTDTQYF
NA	TRBV5-4	TRBD1	TRBJ1-3	TGTGCCAGCAGCTTGCGGACAGGGCGCGGAAACACCATATATTTT	CASSLRTGRGNTIYF
few	TRBV7-9	NA	TRBJ1-2	TGTGCCAGCAGCCCCGTTGCTGGCTATGGCTACACCTTC	CASSPVAGYGYTF
NA	TRBV6-1	NA	TRBJ2-7	TGTGCCATCAGTGGGGGATCCTACGAGCAGTACTTC	CAISGGSYEQYF